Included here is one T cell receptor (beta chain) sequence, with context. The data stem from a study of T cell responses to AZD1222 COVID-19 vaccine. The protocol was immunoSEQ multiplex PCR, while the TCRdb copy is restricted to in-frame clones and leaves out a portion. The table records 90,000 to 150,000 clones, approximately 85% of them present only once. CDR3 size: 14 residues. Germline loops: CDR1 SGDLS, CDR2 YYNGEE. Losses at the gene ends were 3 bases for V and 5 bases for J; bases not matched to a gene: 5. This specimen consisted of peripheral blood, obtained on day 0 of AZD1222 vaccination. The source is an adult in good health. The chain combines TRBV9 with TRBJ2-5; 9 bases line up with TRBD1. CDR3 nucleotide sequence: TGTGCCAGCAGCGAACAGGGGGCGATGGAGACCCAGTACTTC. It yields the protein CASSEQGAMETQYF. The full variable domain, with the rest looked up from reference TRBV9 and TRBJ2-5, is DSGVTQTPKHLITATGQRVTLRCSPRSGDLSVYWYQQSLDQGLQFLIQYYNGEERAKGNILERFSAQQFPDLHSELNLSSLELGDSALYFCASSEQGAMETQYFGPGTRLLVL.